These 31 T cell receptor beta chains were all obtained from the same sample, sequenced in a study of shared clonotypes between healthy human individuals. Clones were read by immunoSEQ multiplex PCR, and TCRdb kept only the in-frame ones, dropping some. The table includes about a million clones, approximately 77% detected once. Material: memory CD4+ T cells from PBMCs. The subset is: CD45RA-negative fraction. These receptors were collected from a man younger than 35 in good health. Some clones in this sample may be carry-over from other donors' samples.

V usage is TRBV9 and J usage is TRBJ1-5, with 7 bases that match TRBD1. The CDR3 length is 13 residues. Germline CDR1 SGDLS, CDR2 YYNGEE. Trimming took 4 bases from V and 6 from J; bases not matched to a gene: 4. CDR3 sequence: CASSRGQAQPQHF. The CDR3 region has the DNA TGTGCCAGCAGCAGGGGGCAGGCTCAGCCCCAGCATTTT.

Remarks on this clone: This may stem from a read error, because a much larger clone lies one nucleotide away. J is TRBJ1-4 and V is TRBV10-3; no clear D. CDR3 length: 11 amino acids. V lost 4 bases, J lost 8 bases, and 5 bases lay in between. In germline, CDR1 is ENHRY, CDR2 SYGVKD. The CDR3 is CAISAFEKLFF. CDR3 DNA: TGTGCCATCAGTGCTTTCGAAAAACTGTTTTTT.

The chain carries TRBV11-3 and TRBJ2-2, with D possibly TRBD1 on 6 matching bases. Germline V gene sequence: CDR1 SGHNT, CDR2 YENEEA. V was pared by 2 bases and J by 6 bases, with 7 bases between. This CDR3 is built from 13 residues. The DNA of the CDR3 is TGTGCCAGCAGCTTAACAGGGCCCGGGGAGCTGTTTTTT. This sequence encodes CASSLTGPGELFF. Supplemented by reference TRBV11-3 and TRBJ2-2, the full variable domain reads EAGVVQSPRYKIIEKKQPVAFWCNPISGHNTLYWYLQNLGQGPELLIRYENEEAVDDSQLPKDRFSAERLKGVDSTLKIQPAELGDSAVYLCASSLTGPGELFFGEGSRLTVL.

CDR3 coding DNA: TGTGCCAGCAGGCCCCGGGCCGTGAGCTCCTACGAGCAGTACTTC. Translated, it gives CASRPRAVSSYEQYF. V gene TRBV6-5 combines with J gene TRBJ2-7; D is unresolved. Trimming left V 6 bases short and J 0 bases short, with 15 bases between. Germline CDR1 MNHEY, CDR2 SVGAGI. This CDR3 spans 15 amino acids.

The chain employs TRBV5-4 and TRBJ2-2; D possibly uses TRBD1 or TRBD2 (5 bases each). CDR1 is SGHNT and CDR2 is YYREEE in the germline V gene (reference sequence). The length of the CDR3 is 16 residues. With 4 bases removed from V and 3 bases from J, the gap between germline ends came to 16 bases. The CDR3 spells CASSPSPGQDTGELFF. The CDR3 nucleotides read TGTGCCAGCAGCCCATCACCGGGGCAAGACACCGGGGAGCTGTTTTTT.

The rearrangement links TRBV7-2 to TRBJ2-2; 7 bases match TRBD2. The V segment lost 2 bases and the J segment 7 bases; nucleotides outside the gene matches: 10. CDR1 is SGHTA, CDR2 FQGNSA, per germline. The CDR3 sequence is 16 residues long. CDR3 in amino acids: CASSLFRRERNGELFF. DNA of the CDR3: TGTGCCAGCAGCTTATTTAGGCGGGAGCGGAACGGGGAGCTGTTTTTT.

As concerns this clone: Within the sample, other DNA sequences also encode this same CDR3. This chain connects TRBV5-1 to TRBJ1-4, with D unclear. V was cut by 3 bases and J by 0 bases, with 6 bases left in between. CDR1 is SGHRS, CDR2 YFSETQ, per germline. This CDR3 has 14 residues. DNA for the CDR3: TGCGCCAGCAGCTCTAGACCAACTAATGAAAAACTGTTTTTT. Translating it yields CASSSRPTNEKLFF.

The chain links TRBV18 to TRBJ2-7; 9 bases map to TRBD1. The CDR3 totals 14 residues. The germline V gene has CDR1 KGHSH and CDR2 LQKENI. After removal of 6 bases from V and 7 bases from J, the junction contained 10 bases not matched to a gene. In nucleotides, the CDR3 is TGTGCCAGCTCGTCCGGGACAGGGAGGTCGGAGCAGTACTTC. Amino acid sequence: CASSSGTGRSEQYF. Full variable domain (missing parts from reference TRBV18 and TRBJ2-7): NAGVMQNPRHLVRRRGQEARLRCSPMKGHSHVYWYRQLPEEGLKFMVYLQKENIIDESGMPKERFSAEFPKEGPSILRIQQVVRGDSAAYFCASSSGTGRSEQYFGPGTRLTVT.

The chain carries TRBV9 and TRBJ2-3; perhaps TRBD2 as D (6 bases). The CDR3 has 16 amino acids. V was cut by 3 bases and J by 11 bases, with 25 bases left in between. Germline V CDR1 and CDR2: SGDLS, YYNGEE. This chain's CDR3 is CASSGRGSGGWYEQYF. CDR3 DNA sequence: TGTGCCAGCAGCGGTAGGGGTAGCGGCGGTTGGTATGAGCAGTATTTT. The entire variable domain, with the rest obtained from reference TRBV9 and TRBJ2-3, is as follows: DSGVTQTPKHLITATGQRVTLRCSPRSGDLSVYWYQQSLDQGLQFLIQYYNGEERAKGNILERFSAQQFPDLHSELNLSSLELGDSALYFCASSGRGSGGWYEQYFGPGTRLTVL.

This clone was detected a few times. The genes are TRBV25-1 and TRBJ1-2, with D unresolved. This CDR3 has 12 amino acids. V shed 8 bases and J shed 6 bases, with 13 bases lying between them. Per germline, CDR1 MGHDK and CDR2 SYGVNS. The CDR3 nucleotides are TGTGCCAGCCAGGCTAACTGGGATGGCTACACCTTC. Translating it yields CASQANWDGYTF.

The chain carries TRBV4-2 and TRBJ2-2; D remains unclear. Trimming removed 1 base at V and 2 bases at J, with 11 bases between. CDR1 is LGHNA, CDR2 YNFKEQ, per germline. This CDR3 comprises 16 residues. This chain's CDR3 is CASSQALVANTGELFF. DNA of the CDR3: TGTGCCAGCAGCCAAGCGCTAGTGGCCAACACCGGGGAGCTGTTTTTT.

The chain carries TRBV5-1 and TRBJ2-2; D not certain. V lost 0 bases and J lost 7, with 16 bases in between. Germline V gene lookup returns CDR1 SGHRS and CDR2 YFSETQ. The CDR3 spans 16 residues. The CDR3, as DNA: TGCGCCAGCAGCTTGGAATGGACCGCGACGGGCGGGGAGCTGTTTTTT. Protein: CASSLEWTATGGELFF.

The J gene is TRBJ2-6, the V gene TRBV18, with D tentatively TRBD2 (7 bases). This CDR3 contains 17 residues. Trimming took 5 bases from V and 1 from J, leaving 15 bases between them. Germline values: CDR1 KGHSH, CDR2 LQKENI. CDR3: CASSVTGLGSGANVLTF. The CDR3 nucleotides are TGTGCCAGCTCAGTGACAGGACTAGGGTCTGGGGCCAACGTCCTGACTTTC.

The V call is TRBV7-8, the J call TRBJ2-5; D remains unclear. Per the germline V gene, CDR1 is SGHVS and CDR2 is FQNEAQ. V lost 0 bases and J lost 5, with 13 bases in between. The CDR3 length is 15 residues. In DNA, the CDR3 is TGTGCCAGCAGCTTAGCGGGGAATGGGGTCGAGACCCAGTACTTC. This codes for CASSLAGNGVETQYF.

The chain links TRBV4-2 to TRBJ1-2, with D tentatively TRBD1 (5 bases). Trimming pared 1 base from V and 3 bases from J, leaving 9 bases between. The CDR3 covers 14 residues. Germline CDR1 reads LGHNA; CDR2 reads YNFKEQ. The CDR3 region has the DNA TGTGCCAGCAGCCAAGCCGGGACGGACTATGGCTACACCTTC. It translates to CASSQAGTDYGYTF.

The chain uses TRBV6-5 and TRBJ1-1; no reliable D call. The germline V and J ends were trimmed by 2 bases and 1 base, with 8 bases remaining between them. The CDR3 consists of 14 residues. Germline lookup yields CDR1 MNHEY and CDR2 SVGAGI. In nucleotides, the CDR3 is TGTGCCAGCAGTTACCCCCTACGGAACACTGAAGCTTTCTTT. Protein: CASSYPLRNTEAFF.

The chain recombines TRBV5-4 with TRBJ2-3, with 7 positions matching TRBD2. Unmatched junction bases numbered 6, after V lost 3 bases and J lost 2 bases. This CDR3 spans 15 amino acids. CDR1 and CDR2 from the germline V gene are SGHNT and YYREEE (reference sequence). Here the CDR3 DNA reads TGTGCCAGCAGCTCCTCCGGGGGGACCACAGATACGCAGTATTTT. Amino acid sequence: CASSSSGGTTDTQYF.

The rearrangement links TRBV4-2 to TRBJ2-2; 15 positions agree with TRBD2. J was trimmed by 2 bases and V by 1 base; bases with no gene match: 5. The CDR3 is 19 residues long. Germline V gene lookup returns CDR1 LGHNA and CDR2 YNFKEQ. The CDR3: CASSQGGLAGGQNTGELFF. The CDR3 DNA reads as TGTGCCAGCAGCCAAGGCGGACTAGCGGGAGGGCAAAACACCGGGGAGCTGTTTTTT.

V usage is TRBV28 and J usage is TRBJ1-2; D uncertain. Deletions cut 2 bases from V and 4 bases from J, with 14 bases between. The CDR3 length is 15 residues. Per the germline V gene, CDR1 is MDHEN and CDR2 is SYDVKM. The CDR3 nucleotides read TGTGCCAGCAGTTTAGAGGCCCGGACGGGCTATGGCTACACCTTC. This gives the protein CASSLEARTGYGYTF.

The chain joins TRBV5-1 to TRBJ1-3, with 11 positions matching TRBD1. Trimming cost V 4 bases and J 9 bases; bases outside gene matches: 6. Germline CDR1 SGHRS, CDR2 YFSETQ. This CDR3 spans 14 amino acids. CDR3 protein: CASSLGTGGTTIYF. DNA of the CDR3: TGCGCCAGCAGCCTCGGGACAGGGGGTACCACCATATATTTT.

V and J are TRBV5-1 and TRBJ1-4; possibly TRBD1 for D (5 bases). Germline CDR1 SGHRS, CDR2 YFSETQ. This CDR3 has 18 residues. Trimming left V 3 bases short and J 5 bases short, with 23 bases between. CDR3 nucleotide sequence: TGCGCCAGCAGCTCTCTTAGGGGAGCGGGTTCGAAAAATGAAAAACTGTTTTTT. This encodes CASSSLRGAGSKNEKLFF.

On this clone: This sequence may be a read error, since a much larger clone differs from it by one base. This CDR3 is also generated by other DNA sequences in the sample. The chain is built from TRBV5-1 and TRBJ2-5; D is possibly TRBD1 (6 bases). Germline V gives CDR1 SGHRS, CDR2 YFSETQ. Trimming left V 3 bases short and J 10 bases short, with 19 bases between. The CDR3 sequence is 14 residues long. In nucleotides, the CDR3 is TGCGCCAGCAGCTGGGACACCGGCGTTAGTGACCAGTACTTC. Translating it yields CASSWDTGVSDQYF.

This chain connects TRBV28 to TRBJ1-4; 10 nucleotides align to TRBD1. This CDR3 contains 16 residues. V was pared by 8 bases and J by 0 bases, with 6 bases of the junction left unmatched. Germline assignment: CDR1 MDHEN and CDR2 SYDVKM. CDR3 coding DNA: TGTGCCAGCCGTTGGGACAGGGGAGCAACTAATGAAAAACTGTTTTTT. Its protein product is CASRWDRGATNEKLFF.

This clone showed up just a few times. The rearrangement joins TRBV7-8 to TRBJ2-1, with TRBD2 identical over 8 bases. Trimming removed 5 bases from V and 0 bases from J; junction bases left unmatched: 9. CDR3 length: 17 amino acids. CDR1 and CDR2 (germline): SGHVS, FQNEAQ. The CDR3 is CASSPFPAGASYNEQFF. For the CDR3, the DNA is TGTGCCAGCAGCCCCTTTCCAGCGGGAGCCTCCTACAATGAGCAGTTCTTC.

V usage is TRBV28 and J usage is TRBJ2-7; D uncertain. This CDR3 has 12 amino acids. V shed 2 bases and J shed 12 bases, with 14 bases lying between them. The germline V gene has CDR1 MDHEN and CDR2 SYDVKM. The CDR3: CASSLGSRTPYF. The CDR3 DNA sequence: TGTGCCAGCAGTTTAGGAAGCCGAACCCCGTACTTC.

V is TRBV19 and J is TRBJ2-7; no clear D gene. Deletions cut 3 bases from V and 0 bases from J, with 12 bases between. This CDR3 contains 15 residues. The germline V gene has CDR1 LNHDA and CDR2 SQIVND (reference sequence). CDR3 DNA: TGTGCCAGTAGTATCCAGCCTTCGAGCTCCTACGAGCAGTACTTC. Its protein product is CASSIQPSSSYEQYF.

V usage is TRBV5-1 and J usage is TRBJ2-5; TRBD2 agrees at 11 bases. This CDR3 contains 14 residues. With 7 bases clipped from V and 0 bases from J, the junction kept 2 bases outside the gene matches. The germline gives CDR1 SGHRS, CDR2 YFSETQ. In DNA, the CDR3 is TGCGCCAGCGGGACTAGCGGATACCAAGAGACCCAGTACTTC. Protein product: CASGTSGYQETQYF.

The chain couples TRBV2 to TRBJ2-1; no reliable D call. Trimming took 2 bases from V and 0 from J, leaving 5 bases between them. Germline V lookup: CDR1 SNHLY, CDR2 FYNNEI. This CDR3 contains 14 residues. The DNA of the CDR3 is TGTGCCAGCAGTGAACTTATCTCCTACAATGAGCAGTTCTTC. This encodes CASSELISYNEQFF.

This clone turned up a few times. The chain employs TRBV25-1 and TRBJ1-1, with D possibly being TRBD1 (5 bases). The ends were cut back, 5 bases at V and 3 bases at J, with 13 bases in the middle. Germline CDR1 and CDR2: MGHDK and SYGVNS. The CDR3 length is 14 residues. CDR3 loop: CASSHMRGDTEAFF. The CDR3 nucleotides read TGTGCCAGCAGTCACATGCGGGGGGACACTGAAGCTTTCTTT.

In this sample, this clone turned up once. The chain carries TRBV7-9 and TRBJ2-7; the D gene could be TRBD1 or TRBD2 (6 bases each). This CDR3 has 14 amino acids. The germline V and J ends were trimmed by 1 base and 3 bases, with 10 bases remaining between them. Germline V gene data show CDR1 as SEHNR and CDR2 as FQNEAQ (reference sequence). CDR3: CASSLEGGIYEQYF. The CDR3 DNA reads TGTGCCAGCAGCTTAGAAGGGGGGATCTACGAGCAGTACTTC.

V and J are TRBV29-1 and TRBJ1-6; tentative D call: TRBD1 (5 bases). V was pared by 6 bases and J by 8 bases, with 14 bases between. This CDR3 comprises 13 residues. The germline V gene has CDR1 SQVTM and CDR2 ANQGSEA. The CDR3 region is CSVAGTEDSPLHF. The CDR3 coding sequence is TGCAGCGTGGCCGGGACTGAGGATTCACCCCTCCACTTT.